The clone carrying this TCR beta chain was counted only a few times. The treatment is: randomized to nivolumab then ipilimumab (arm A) or the reverse (arm B). No patient had prior DNA-damaging chemotherapy. PBMC sorting kept live CD3+CD8+ cells without CD19 or CD56. This CDR3 comprises 12 residues. V gave up 6 bases and J gave up 5 bases, with 11 bases separating them. The V gene's germline CDR1 is SEHNR and CDR2 FQNEAQ (reference sequence). Measured with immunoSEQ multiplex PCR; TCRdb has only the in-frame clones, and not every one. The data contain about 13,000 clones, around 73% of them seen just once; the ten biggest clones take up around a third. The data derive from a study of sequential checkpoint blockade in melanoma.

Sample: CD8+ T cells sorted from blood (inferred from file names), taken from a patient given nivolumab and ipilimumab in sequence. The receptor was isolated from a human donor with melanoma. The chain couples TRBV7-9 to TRBJ2-7; D is undetermined. The CDR3 spells CASRNGLDEQYF. The CDR3 bases are TGTGCCAGCAGGAATGGGCTGGACGAGCAGTACTTC.